This passage covers 32 T cell receptor beta chains from one sample sequenced in a study of T cell responses to AZD1222 COVID-19 vaccine. Sequencing used immunoSEQ multiplex PCR; TCRdb keeps in-frame clones, though not all of them. The repertoire includes some 170,000 clones, 85% to 95% of them detected once, and 2.6% sits in the top ten. The sequenced sample was peripheral blood, obtained on day 0 of AZD1222 vaccination. These receptors were obtained from an adult in good health.

This clone was recorded once. V gene TRBV18 combines with J gene TRBJ1-6; TRBD1 aligns across 8 bases. The CDR3 runs 18 residues. CDR1 is KGHSH and CDR2 is LQKENI in the germline V gene. The V segment lost 1 base and the J segment 0 bases; nucleotides outside the gene matches: 5. CDR3 residues: CASSPRRQGSSYNSPLHF. CDR3 DNA sequence: TGTGCCAGCTCACCACGGCGACAGGGGAGCTCCTATAATTCACCCCTCCACTTT.

The rearrangement uses TRBV6-2 or TRBV6-3 and TRBJ2-3; D might be TRBD1 (8 bases). Trimming took 0 bases from V and 4 from J, leaving 17 bases between them. The germline gives CDR1 MNHEY, CDR2 SVGEGT. The length of the CDR3 is 17 residues. CDR3 bases: TGTGCCAGCAGTTACTCGATGGACAGGGAGGGGTCAGATACGCAGTATTTT. It specifies CASSYSMDREGSDTQYF.

This clone was recorded only once. The chain joins TRBV6-4 to TRBJ1-2; 8 bases line up with TRBD1. CDR3 length: 15 amino acids. CDR1 and CDR2 from the germline V gene are MRHNA and SNTAGT. J gave up 4 bases and V 4 bases, and 8 bases lay outside the gene matches. The chain's CDR3 is CASSANPGQVYGYTF. For the CDR3, the DNA is TGTGCCAGCAGTGCAAACCCGGGACAGGTCTATGGCTACACCTTC.

This clone was found once. CDR3 sequence (DNA): TGTGCCAGCAGCAAGGTTAACTATGGCTACACCTTC. It yields the protein CASSKVNYGYTF. The gene calls are TRBV12-3 or TRBV12-4 and TRBJ1-2; no clear D. The V end lost 6 bases, the J end lost 1 base, and 6 bases lay between the germline ends. The CDR3 covers 12 residues.

The V call is TRBV20-1, the J call TRBJ1-4, with 10 bases that match TRBD1. CDR3 length equals 13 residues. Germline V gene data show CDR1 as DFQATT and CDR2 as SNEGSKA (reference sequence). The junction had 3 bases not matched to a gene; V was cut back by 5 bases and J by 6 bases. Here the CDR3 DNA reads TGCAGTGCTCGTGGGACAGGGGATGAAAAACTGTTTTTT. Protein product: CSARGTGDEKLFF.

The chain has TRBV5-4 and TRBJ1-2; no definite D call. Germline CDR1 reads SGHNT; CDR2 reads YYREEE (reference sequence). The CDR3 consists of 14 residues. V dropped 2 bases and J dropped 7 bases, with 15 bases sitting between them. The CDR3 loop reads CASSFPRAGRGYTF. The CDR3 bases are TGTGCCAGCAGCTTCCCTCGTGCAGGTCGTGGCTACACCTTC.

The chain carries TRBV2 and TRBJ1-1, with TRBD1 as a possible D gene (5 bases). The CDR3 is 13 residues long. V was cut by 7 bases and J by 1 base, with 10 bases left in between. Germline values: CDR1 SNHLY, CDR2 FYNNEI. CDR3 sequence: CASTAGPNTEAFF. CDR3 in DNA: TGTGCCAGCACCGCGGGACCGAACACTGAAGCTTTCTTT.

The rearrangement joins TRBV10-2 to TRBJ1-6; the D is unclear. The V and J ends lost 9 bases and 8 bases respectively, with 17 bases between them. CDR3 length: 14 residues. Germline V lookup: CDR1 WSHSY, CDR2 SAAADI. In DNA form, the CDR3 reads TGCGCCAGTCGAAGTGCGGACTGGGATTCACCCCTCCACTTT. Amino acid sequence: CASRSADWDSPLHF.

The V gene is TRBV5-1, the J gene TRBJ2-1; 7 bases match TRBD2. Germline V gives CDR1 SGHRS, CDR2 YFSETQ. CDR3 size: 14 residues. J gave up 7 bases and V 1 base, and 5 bases lay outside the gene matches. The CDR3 DNA reads TGCGCCAGCAGCTTGACTAGCGCCAAGAATGAGCAGTTCTTC. Amino acids: CASSLTSAKNEQFF.

The chain combines TRBV11-3 with TRBJ2-3; 10 positions agree with TRBD1. After removal of 8 bases from V and 2 bases from J, the junction contained 7 bases not matched to a gene. Germline assignment: CDR1 SGHNT and CDR2 YENEEA. The CDR3 has 15 residues. The CDR3 reads CASSEGQGHTDTQYF. CDR3 DNA sequence: TGTGCCAGCTCGGAGGGACAGGGGCACACAGATACGCAGTATTTT.

The V and J genes are TRBV18 and TRBJ2-3, with D hard to call. The V and J ends lost 8 bases and 2 bases respectively, with 20 bases between them. Germline V gene data show CDR1 as KGHSH and CDR2 as LQKENI. The CDR3 is 16 amino acids. The CDR3 coding sequence is TGTGCCAGCCCCTCGTGGTCCGACATAAACACAGATACGCAGTATTTT. Its translation: CASPSWSDINTDTQYF. The whole variable domain, filled in from reference TRBV18 and TRBJ2-3, reads NAGVMQNPRHLVRRRGQEARLRCSPMKGHSHVYWYRQLPEEGLKFMVYLQKENIIDESGMPKERFSAEFPKEGPSILRIQQVVRGDSAAYFCASPSWSDINTDTQYFGPGTRLTVL.

This clone has a handful of counts. This chain uses TRBV3-1 (or the pseudogene TRBV3-2) with TRBJ1-3; 8 bases line up with TRBD1. Germline values: CDR1 LGHDT, CDR2 YNNKEL (reference sequence). The ends lost 4 bases at V and 4 bases at J; junction bases unmatched: 9. CDR3 length: 16 amino acids. CDR3: CASSPFSTGVGNTIYF. CDR3 DNA sequence: TGTGCCAGCAGCCCTTTTTCGACAGGGGTAGGAAACACCATATATTTT.

The V and J genes are TRBV5-1 and TRBJ2-5; D is perhaps TRBD1 (6 bases). V was cut by 0 bases and J by 4 bases, with 13 bases left in between. This CDR3 contains 15 residues. Per germline, CDR1 SGHRS and CDR2 YFSETQ. The CDR3, as DNA: TGCGCCAGCAGCTTGGAGGGCAGGGGTGGAGAGACCCAGTACTTC. It translates to CASSLEGRGGETQYF.

The table lists this clone with a few counts. The chain is built from TRBV15 and TRBJ2-7, with a possible D match to TRBD2 (6 bases). With 2 bases removed from V and 2 bases from J, the gap between germline ends came to 16 bases. From germline, CDR1 is LNHNV and CDR2 YYDKDF (reference sequence). The CDR3 totals 16 residues. CDR3 nucleotides: TGTGCCACCAGCAGAATGGCCGGGACTCGTGCCTACGAGCAGTACTTC. It yields the protein CATSRMAGTRAYEQYF.

This rearrangement joins TRBV10-1 to TRBJ1-2, with D possibly being TRBD1 (5 bases). Trimming removed 5 bases from V and 3 bases from J, with 10 bases in between. This CDR3 is built from 13 residues. In germline, CDR1 is WNHNN, CDR2 SYGVQD (reference sequence). CDR3 loop: CASSPGLDYGYTF. DNA of the CDR3: TGCGCCAGCAGTCCGGGACTCGACTATGGCTACACCTTC.

The chain employs TRBV3-1 (or the pseudogene TRBV3-2) and TRBJ1-6; D gene uncertain. CDR1 is LGHDT, CDR2 YNNKEL, per germline (reference sequence). V lost 11 bases and J lost 6, with 14 bases in between. This CDR3 comprises 13 residues. CDR3 sequence reads: CASRSESNSPLHF. CDR3 nucleotide sequence: TGTGCCTCTAGGAGTGAATCTAATTCACCCCTCCACTTT.

This chain links TRBV4-1 with TRBJ2-7; the match to TRBD1 covers 9 bases. This CDR3 has 15 amino acids. Germline V lookup: CDR1 MGHRA, CDR2 YSYEKL. The trim removed 1 base at V and 2 bases at J, leaving 3 bases unmatched. The CDR3 protein is CASSQGWTGAYEQYF. CDR3 sequence (DNA): TGCGCCAGCAGCCAAGGGTGGACAGGGGCCTACGAGCAGTACTTC.

The chain uses TRBV19 and TRBJ1-3; D gene uncertain. Looked up from germline, CDR1 is LNHDA and CDR2 is SQIVND (reference sequence). Trimming pared 5 bases from V and 0 bases from J, leaving 8 bases between. The length of the CDR3 is 14 residues. CDR3 sequence (DNA): TGTGCCAGTAGTGAGACGGACTCTGGAAACACCATATATTTT. It yields the protein CASSETDSGNTIYF. The whole variable domain, remainder taken from reference TRBV19 and TRBJ1-3, is DGGITQSPKYLFRKEGQNVTLSCEQNLNHDAMYWYRQDPGQGLRLIYYSQIVNDFQKGDIAEGYSVSREKKESFPLTVTSAQKNPTAFYLCASSETDSGNTIYFGEGSWLTVV.

This sequence joins TRBV30 and TRBJ1-2; 8 positions match TRBD1. Germline CDR1 GTSNPN, CDR2 SVGIG (reference sequence). This CDR3 comprises 14 residues. J gave up 3 bases and V 3 bases, and 6 bases lay outside the gene matches. CDR3 sequence reads: CAWSQGARDYGYTF. The CDR3 DNA sequence: TGTGCCTGGAGCCAGGGGGCGCGTGACTATGGCTACACCTTC.

This clone was seen only once. V is TRBV19 and J is TRBJ2-5; perhaps TRBD1 as D (5 bases). Trimming shortened V by 1 base and J by 5 bases, and 8 bases separated the two germline ends. Germline CDR1 reads LNHDA; CDR2 reads SQIVND (reference sequence). This CDR3 comprises 13 residues. The CDR3 nucleotides are TGTGCCAGTAGTATAGGACAGAAGGAGACCCAGTACTTC. It translates to CASSIGQKETQYF.

The chain joins TRBV4-1 to TRBJ1-2; 9 nucleotides line up with TRBD1. V was clipped by 2 bases and J by 8 bases; unmatched bases: 18. CDR1 and CDR2 from the germline V gene are MGHRA and YSYEKL. This CDR3 has 18 residues. CDR3 coding DNA: TGCGCCAGCAGCCAACCGGGACAGGGAATAAATCGAGTAAAGGGCTACACCTTC. This sequence encodes CASSQPGQGINRVKGYTF.

The V call is TRBV6-5, the J call TRBJ1-5; D perhaps matches TRBD1 (5 bases). With 0 bases removed from V and 0 bases from J, the gap between germline ends came to 9 bases. This CDR3 spans 16 amino acids. The germline V gene has CDR1 MNHEY and CDR2 SVGAGI. CDR3 bases: TGTGCCAGCAGTTACTCTGGGACGGGTAGCAATCAGCCCCAGCATTTT. Translating it yields CASSYSGTGSNQPQHF.

The chain has TRBV19 and TRBJ1-1; no definite D call. The CDR3 sequence is 13 residues long. The germline CDR1 and CDR2 sequences are LNHDA and SQIVND (reference sequence). The V gene lost 6 bases and the J gene lost 2 bases, with 10 bases spanning the gap. The CDR3: CASSGRINTEAFF. CDR3 in DNA: TGTGCCAGTAGCGGACGGATAAACACTGAAGCTTTCTTT.

The genes are TRBV30 and TRBJ2-1; 7 bases map to TRBD2. This CDR3 comprises 13 residues. V gave up 0 bases and J gave up 10 bases; unmatched junction bases: 6. Germline V gives CDR1 GTSNPN, CDR2 SVGIG (reference sequence). The DNA of the CDR3 is TGTGCCTGGAGTGTCGGGACTAAGCGAGAGCAGTTCTTC. This sequence encodes CAWSVGTKREQFF.

This clone was seen only once. CDR3 nucleotide sequence: TGTGCCTGGAGTGTAACAGGGGACCCTCTCATTTCTGGAAACACCATATATTTT. As protein: CAWSVTGDPLISGNTIYF. The chain links TRBV30 to TRBJ1-3, with 7 bases fitting TRBD1. V trimming: 0 bases; J trimming: 1 base; junction bases outside the gene matches: 12. Germline V CDR1 and CDR2: GTSNPN, SVGIG (reference sequence). The CDR3 sequence is 18 residues long.

This chain links TRBV3-1 (or the pseudogene TRBV3-2) with TRBJ1-2, with D possibly TRBD1 on 5 matching bases. V was trimmed by 4 bases and J by 0 bases, leaving 15 bases between them. The germline CDR1 and CDR2 sequences are LGHDT and YNNKEL (reference sequence). The CDR3 spans 16 residues. The DNA of the CDR3 is TGTGCCAGCAGCCCCCCTTTGGGGGGGGCTAACTATGGCTACACCTTC. As protein: CASSPPLGGANYGYTF.

CDR3 region: CASSRGGTVDTQYF. The CDR3 nucleotides are TGTGCCAGTAGTAGGGGCGGGACGGTAGATACGCAGTATTTT. This rearrangement joins TRBV19 to TRBJ2-3, with D perhaps matching TRBD2 (6 bases). The CDR3 spans 14 residues. Germline lookup yields CDR1 LNHDA and CDR2 SQIVND (reference sequence). The V and J ends lost 4 bases and 5 bases respectively, with 13 bases between them.

J is TRBJ1-1 and V is TRBV5-1, with D perhaps matching TRBD1 (5 bases). Germline CDR1 is SGHRS and CDR2 is YFSETQ. This CDR3 region has 14 residues. V lost 7 bases and J lost 2, with 15 bases in between. CDR3 sequence (DNA): TGCGCCAGCTCCACAGGCCAGATTAACACTGAAGCTTTCTTT. Protein product: CASSTGQINTEAFF.

This rearrangement joins TRBV19 to TRBJ2-5; D is unresolved. Trimming removed 3 bases at V and 4 bases at J, with 15 bases between. CDR1 LNHDA and CDR2 SQIVND come from the germline V gene (reference sequence). The CDR3 contains 15 residues. The CDR3, as DNA: TGTGCCAGTAGTATCCAGATGACCCCGGGAGAGACCCAGTACTTC. It encodes CASSIQMTPGETQYF.

The chain joins TRBV15 to TRBJ2-1; D gene ambiguous. Trimming stripped 6 bases from V and 10 bases from J, with 16 bases between. The CDR3 covers 13 residues. Germline V gene data show CDR1 as LNHNV and CDR2 as YYDKDF (reference sequence). CDR3 nucleotides: TGTGCCACCAGGGACCCGGACCTCCCGGAGCAGTTCTTC. Translation: CATRDPDLPEQFF.

V is TRBV14 and J is TRBJ2-7; D possibly corresponds to TRBD2 (6 bases). The CDR3 spans 15 residues. Germline CDR1 reads SGHDN; CDR2 reads FVKESK. V lost 4 bases and J 4 bases, leaving 17 bases between the germline ends. CDR3 region: CASSLLGSGLYEQYF. As DNA, the CDR3 is TGTGCCAGCAGCCTCTTGGGTAGCGGCCTTTACGAGCAGTACTTC.

This chain connects TRBV27 to TRBJ1-2; no clear D. The CDR3 length is 14 residues. Trimming removed 2 bases at V and 8 bases at J, with 15 bases between. Germline V CDR1 and CDR2: MNHEY, SMNVEV (reference sequence). This CDR3 reads CASSLGGPPRGYTF. In DNA, the CDR3 is TGTGCCAGCAGTTTAGGAGGCCCGCCTCGCGGCTACACCTTC.